This T cell receptor (beta chain) comes out of a study of identical twins. Overall study findings and caveats: Models predicted less out-of-frame TCR alpha sharing in monozygotic twins than was found.

With 0 bases removed from V and 5 bases from J, the gap between germline ends came to 13 bases. The CDR3 spans 15 residues. Germline assignment: CDR1 MGHRA and CDR2 YSYEKL. The table lists this clonotype with many counts. Its target is not known. TCRdb reprocessed the 5' RACE reads with MiXCR, giving one entry per CDR3 protein. The sample lists hundreds of thousands of distinct CDR3 sequences, approximately 13% occurring once. The sample also formed part of further work on yellow fever vaccine responses in identical twins.

The clonotype comes from a woman aged 18-29 years in good health. Sequenced material: PBMCs. The rearrangement links TRBV4-1 to TRBJ2-5, with unresolved D. CDR3 protein: CASSQDLMSVETQYF. CDR3 in DNA: TGCGCCAGCAGCCAAGATCTAATGAGCGTGGAGACCCAGTACTTC.